This T cell receptor beta chain was identified in a study of blood T cell repertoires in COVID-19. For the study at large: Italy, Spain and the United States were the sources of the convalescent and acute COVID-19 samples. PBMCs, B-cell-depleted T cells, or T cells were the source of the cDNA or gDNA that made up the material.

Germline CDR1 reads SGHTS; CDR2 reads YDEGEE. CDR3 length: 14 residues. V was pared by 0 bases and J by 7 bases, with 8 bases between. The authors' processing: Researchers report that nucleated cell counts were estimated from reference gene primer amplification. Assay used: immunoSEQ multiplex PCR; TCRdb lists only in-frame clones, some missing. V and J calls and clone size are given by that table; D and trimming were obtained from the DNA. Of 90,000 to 100,000 clones in the sample, 80% to 90% are singletons; the top ten hold over 1.5%. This sequence was found in a man at least 80 years old with acute or convalescent COVID-19. This chain joins TRBV5-8 and TRBJ1-6, with D uncertain. Sequencing input: peripheral blood. The CDR3 sequence: CASSLGSENSPLHF. The CDR3 region has the DNA TGTGCCAGCAGCTTGGGGTCCGAGAATTCACCCCTCCACTTT.